This T cell receptor (beta chain) was sequenced in a study of cytomegalovirus exposure and HLA in healthy donors. The study's findings and limits: An analysis done earlier found most TCR beta V segments productive about 87% or about 30% of the time. More clonal expansion characterized HLA-associated TCR beta chains than equally common others in a later analysis. The authors considered a cluster of highly shared sequence variants likely to be a sequencing artifact.

The germline CDR1 and CDR2 sequences are LGHNA and YSLEER. Trimming at V came to 2 bases and at J to 6 bases, leaving 9 bases not matched to a gene. The CDR3 covers 16 residues. Turning to this clone: What it binds is not known.

The donors were healthy bone marrow donors. The study ran its PCR with 60 Vbeta and 13 Jbeta primers. TCRdb keeps only in-frame clones here, not all; method: immunoSEQ multiplex PCR. The sample yields 110,000 or so clones, 69% seen once. This receptor was taken from a man aged 30 to 39 in good health and CMV-seronegative. The chain joins TRBV4-3 to TRBJ2-3; 9 bases match TRBD2. Sequencing was performed on PBMCs. In DNA form, the CDR3 reads TGCGCCAGCAGCCAATCTTCCGCGGGAGGGCCGGATACGCAGTATTTT. This codes for CASSQSSAGGPDTQYF.